This entry lists 18 T cell receptor beta chains sequenced from one sample in a study of shared clonotypes between healthy human individuals (dated by TCRdb to about 2020). The protocol used for the library was the immunoSEQ multiplex PCR assay. TCRdb stores this immuneACCESS table with in-frame sequences only. Part of the clones is absent; in the studies checked, under half of the shortfall reflects unresolved V genes, and no reason is known for the rest. The sample table shows some 2,100,000 clones, and under 97% are seen once. The ten most abundant clones make up more than 0.1% of the sample. The specimen sequenced was naive CD4+ T cells sorted from blood. The meaning of the sample's cell subset or site label: CD45RA+ positively selected. Source of these receptors: a man between 18 and 29 years old in good health.

This chain links TRBV18 with TRBJ2-7; D is tentatively TRBD1 or TRBD2 (5 bases each). V gave up 0 bases and J gave up 5 bases, with 14 bases separating them. The CDR3 runs 15 residues. Germline CDR1 is KGHSH and CDR2 is LQKENI. DNA of the CDR3: TGTGCCAGCTCACCACCGGGGGACCGGGCCGACGAGCAGTACTTC. Protein sequence: CASSPPGDRADEQYF. The variable domain in full, completed from reference TRBV18 and TRBJ2-7, reads NAGVMQNPRHLVRRRGQEARLRCSPMKGHSHVYWYRQLPEEGLKFMVYLQKENIIDESGMPKERFSAEFPKEGPSILRIQQVVRGDSAAYFCASSPPGDRADEQYFGPGTRLTVT.

This rearrangement joins TRBV7-6 to TRBJ2-1; a possible D gene is TRBD2 (6 bases). The CDR3 length is 14 residues. Looked up from germline, CDR1 is SGHVS and CDR2 is FNYEAQ. Trimming cost V 1 base and J 7 bases, with 11 bases left between them. CDR3 nucleotides: TGTGCCAGCAGCTTAGACCCCGCGGGAAATGAGCAGTTCTTC. Protein: CASSLDPAGNEQFF.

This chain links TRBV10-3 with TRBJ2-5; D not certain. The CDR3 contains 12 residues. Trimming shortened V by 3 bases and J by 4 bases, and 6 bases separated the two germline ends. Germline CDR1 reads ENHRY; CDR2 reads SYGVKD. Here the CDR3 reads CAISDPLETQYF. Here the CDR3 DNA reads TGTGCCATCAGTGATCCGTTAGAGACCCAGTACTTC.

This clone came up once. Distinct nucleotide sequences in the sample also encode this CDR3. The chain combines TRBV6-1 with TRBJ1-5; no definite D call. Germline lookup yields CDR1 MNHNS and CDR2 SASEGT. The V end lost 2 bases, the J end lost 4 bases, and 6 bases lay between the germline ends. The CDR3 totals 13 residues. The CDR3, as DNA: TGTGCCAGCAGTGAAACAAGGAATCAGCCCCAGCATTTT. Protein: CASSETRNQPQHF.

The chain is built from TRBV18 and TRBJ2-5; D might be TRBD1 (6 bases). The CDR3 has 15 amino acids. In germline, CDR1 is KGHSH, CDR2 LQKENI. Trimming removed 0 bases from V and 4 bases from J, with 12 bases in between. The CDR3 protein is CASSPPSAGVETQYF. CDR3 nucleotides: TGTGCCAGCTCACCACCAAGCGCAGGGGTAGAGACCCAGTACTTC.

The gene calls are TRBV10-3 and TRBJ2-5; 8 bases map to TRBD1. The germline gives CDR1 ENHRY, CDR2 SYGVKD. With V trimmed by 11 bases and J by 3 bases, 5 bases remained unmatched. The CDR3 sequence is 12 residues long. Written as DNA, the CDR3 is TGTGCCTCTTCGACAGGGGAAGAGACCCAGTACTTC. It encodes CASSTGEETQYF.

This rearrangement joins TRBV21-1 to TRBJ1-1. TRBV21-1 is labeled a pseudogene. This CDR3 comprises 15 residues. The CDR3 is CASSKGGGEPTEAFF. The CDR3 coding sequence is TGTGCCAGCAGCAAAGGAGGCGGGGAGCCCACTGAAGCTTTCTTT.

V usage is TRBV7-2 and J usage is TRBJ1-5, with 9 bases lining up with TRBD1. The length of the CDR3 is 15 residues. J lost 6 bases, V lost 4 bases, and 7 bases had no gene match. From germline, CDR1 is SGHTA and CDR2 FQGNSA. The DNA of the CDR3 is TGTGCCAGCAGCTCGACAGGGGGATCGGGTCAGCCCCAGCATTTT. Its protein product is CASSSTGGSGQPQHF.

The rearrangement links TRBV23-1 to TRBJ2-4, with D unclear. TRBV23-1 carries the ORF label, with uncertain function. The germline V and J ends were trimmed by 4 bases and 1 base, with 14 bases remaining between them. The CDR3 length is 16 residues. The CDR3 DNA follows: TGCGCCAGCAGTCCCCGTGGAAGTGGTGCCAAAAACATTCAGTACTTC. Amino acid sequence: CASSPRGSGAKNIQYF.

The rearrangement links TRBV5-6 to TRBJ2-5, with 11 bases fitting TRBD2. Germline V lookup: CDR1 SGHDT, CDR2 YYEEEE. CDR3 length: 14 amino acids. The junction had 0 bases not matched to a gene; V was cut back by 0 bases and J by 5 bases. In nucleotides, the CDR3 is TGTGCCAGCAGCTTGGGGACTAGCGGGGAGACCCAGTACTTC. Protein sequence: CASSLGTSGETQYF.

J is TRBJ1-1 and V is TRBV7-8; D perhaps matches TRBD1 (6 bases). The germline V gene encodes CDR1 SGHVS and CDR2 FQNEAQ. The ends were cut back, 5 bases at V and 4 bases at J, with 17 bases in the middle. There are 15 residues in the CDR3. The CDR3 reads CASSIHRDFSTEAFF. CDR3 nucleotide sequence: TGTGCCAGCAGCATCCACAGGGATTTTTCCACTGAAGCTTTCTTT.

This chain connects TRBV10-1 to TRBJ2-2, with D unresolved. V was clipped by 5 bases and J by 5 bases, with 12 bases between them. Germline assignment: CDR1 WNHNN and CDR2 SYGVQD (reference sequence). The CDR3 consists of 14 residues. CDR3 nucleotide sequence: TGCGCCAGCAGTCCGTCGTTAGCAACCGGGGAGCTGTTTTTT. Translated, it gives CASSPSLATGELFF.

The chain combines TRBV19 with TRBJ1-4, with D maybe TRBD1 (6 bases). V dropped 3 bases and J dropped 2 bases, with 10 bases sitting between them. There are 15 residues in the CDR3. The germline CDR1 and CDR2 sequences are LNHDA and SQIVND (reference sequence). The CDR3 here is CASSIQGLTNEKLFF. CDR3 DNA: TGTGCCAGTAGTATTCAGGGGCTGACTAATGAAAAACTGTTTTTT.

The rearrangement joins TRBV28 to TRBJ2-1, with 10 bases matching TRBD2. CDR3 length: 15 amino acids. Germline CDR1 is MDHEN and CDR2 is SYDVKM. V was clipped by 8 bases and J by 6 bases; unmatched bases: 10. In DNA form, the CDR3 reads TGTGCCAGCGCCCCCCTAGCGGGAGACGCCAATGAGCAGTTCTTC. Translating it yields CASAPLAGDANEQFF.

This chain uses TRBV27 with TRBJ1-5; D is ambiguous. Between the trimmed V and J ends, which lost 3 bases and 3 bases, there was a span of 6 bases. The CDR3 has 13 residues. Germline V lookup: CDR1 MNHEY, CDR2 SMNVEV (reference sequence). The CDR3 protein is CASSFINNQPQHF. The CDR3 nucleotides are TGTGCCAGCAGTTTTATAAACAATCAGCCCCAGCATTTT.

This clone has a single count. J is TRBJ1-6 and V is TRBV5-4; D remains ambiguous. The length of the CDR3 is 15 residues. V lost 0 bases to trimming and J lost 8 bases, with 12 bases between them. Germline assignment: CDR1 SGHNT and CDR2 YYREEE (reference sequence). CDR3 sequence reads: CASSLAKDGDSPLHF. The CDR3 DNA reads as TGTGCCAGCAGCTTGGCAAAGGACGGGGATTCACCCCTCCACTTT.

The chain combines TRBV29-1 with TRBJ1-2, with D maybe TRBD1 (5 bases). The CDR3 is 15 residues long. Trimming shortened V by 1 base and J by 4 bases, and 16 bases separated the two germline ends. CDR1 SQVTM and CDR2 ANQGSEA come from the germline V gene. CDR3 DNA: TGCAGCGTTGAAGCTAGAGGGGAAATGGGCTATGGCTACACCTTC. This sequence encodes CSVEARGEMGYGYTF.

V gene TRBV6-1 combines with J gene TRBJ2-1; D call uncertain. Trimming shortened V by 4 bases and J by 4 bases, and 23 bases separated the two germline ends. The germline CDR1 and CDR2 sequences are MNHNS and SASEGT. This CDR3 comprises 18 residues. The CDR3 protein is CASSASVNGRRSYNEQFF. The CDR3 DNA follows: TGTGCCAGCAGTGCCTCCGTAAACGGCAGGAGAAGTTACAATGAGCAGTTCTTC.